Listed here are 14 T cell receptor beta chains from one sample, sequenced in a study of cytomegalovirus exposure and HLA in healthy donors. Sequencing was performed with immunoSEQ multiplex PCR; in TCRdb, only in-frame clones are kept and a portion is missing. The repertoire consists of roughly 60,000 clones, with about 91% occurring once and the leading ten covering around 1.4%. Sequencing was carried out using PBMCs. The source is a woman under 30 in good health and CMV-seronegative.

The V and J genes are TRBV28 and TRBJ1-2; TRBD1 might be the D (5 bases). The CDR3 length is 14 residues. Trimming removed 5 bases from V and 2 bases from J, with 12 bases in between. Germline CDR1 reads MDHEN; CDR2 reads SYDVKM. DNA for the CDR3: TGTGCCAGCAGTAACCAGGGAAGCAACTATGGCTACACCTTC. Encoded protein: CASSNQGSNYGYTF.

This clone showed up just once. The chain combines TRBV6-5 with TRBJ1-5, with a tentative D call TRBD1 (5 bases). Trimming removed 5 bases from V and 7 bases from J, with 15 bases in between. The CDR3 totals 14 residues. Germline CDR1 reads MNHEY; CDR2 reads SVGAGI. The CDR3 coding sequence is TGTGCCAGCAGTCCATGGGGGGATGGACAGCCCCAGCATTTT. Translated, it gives CASSPWGDGQPQHF.

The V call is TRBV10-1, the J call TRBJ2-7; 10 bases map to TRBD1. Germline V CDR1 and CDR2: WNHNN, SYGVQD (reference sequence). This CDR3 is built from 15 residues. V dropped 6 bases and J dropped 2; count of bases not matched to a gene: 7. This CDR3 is CASSRGGQGPYEQYF. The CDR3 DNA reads TGCGCCAGCAGCCGGGGGGGACAGGGGCCCTACGAGCAGTACTTC.

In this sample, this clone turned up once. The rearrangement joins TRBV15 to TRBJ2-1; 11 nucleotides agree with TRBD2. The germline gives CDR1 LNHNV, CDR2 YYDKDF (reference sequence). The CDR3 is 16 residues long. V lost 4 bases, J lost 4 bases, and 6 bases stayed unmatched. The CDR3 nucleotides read TGTGCCACCAGCACTGACTTAGCGGGAGGGTACAATGAGCAGTTCTTC. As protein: CATSTDLAGGYNEQFF. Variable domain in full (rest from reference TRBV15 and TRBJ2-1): DAMVIQNPRYQVTQFGKPVTLSCSQTLNHNVMYWYQQKSSQAPKLLFHYYDKDFNNEADTPDNFQSRRPNTSFCFLDIRSPGLGDTAMYLCATSTDLAGGYNEQFFGPGTRLTVL.

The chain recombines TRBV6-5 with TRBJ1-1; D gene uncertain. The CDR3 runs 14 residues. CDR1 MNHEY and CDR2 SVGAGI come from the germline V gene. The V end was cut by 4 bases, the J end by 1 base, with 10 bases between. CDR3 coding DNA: TGTGCCAGCAGTTTTGGCTTATCGAACACTGAAGCTTTCTTT. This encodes CASSFGLSNTEAFF.

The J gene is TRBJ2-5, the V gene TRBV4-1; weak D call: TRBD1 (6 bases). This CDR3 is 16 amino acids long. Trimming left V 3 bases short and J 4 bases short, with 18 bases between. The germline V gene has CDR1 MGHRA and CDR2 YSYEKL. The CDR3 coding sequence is TGCGCCAGCAGCCAGGGTCGGGCAGGGGTCGGAGAGACCCAGTACTTC. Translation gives CASSQGRAGVGETQYF.

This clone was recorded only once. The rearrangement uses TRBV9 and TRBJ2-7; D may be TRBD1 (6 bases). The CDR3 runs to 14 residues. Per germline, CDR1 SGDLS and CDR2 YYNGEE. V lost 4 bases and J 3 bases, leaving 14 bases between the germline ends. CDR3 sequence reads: CASSLGQTHYEQYF. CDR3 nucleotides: TGTGCCAGCAGCCTCGGACAGACCCACTACGAGCAGTACTTC.

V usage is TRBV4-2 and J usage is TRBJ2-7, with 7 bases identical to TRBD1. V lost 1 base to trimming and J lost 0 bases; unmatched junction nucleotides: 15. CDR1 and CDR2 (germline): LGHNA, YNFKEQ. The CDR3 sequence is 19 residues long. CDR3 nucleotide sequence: TGTGCCAGCAGCCAAGTGATTTGGGATGGGTCAGGGGGCTCCTACGAGCAGTACTTC. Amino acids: CASSQVIWDGSGGSYEQYF.

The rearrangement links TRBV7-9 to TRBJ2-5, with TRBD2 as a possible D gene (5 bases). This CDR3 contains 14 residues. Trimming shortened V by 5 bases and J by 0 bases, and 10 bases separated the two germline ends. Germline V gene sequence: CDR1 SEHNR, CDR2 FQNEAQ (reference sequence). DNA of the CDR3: TGTGCCAGCAGCCTAGGACTGTACCAAGAGACCCAGTACTTC. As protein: CASSLGLYQETQYF. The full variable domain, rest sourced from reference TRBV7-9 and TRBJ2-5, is DTGVSQNPRHKITKRGQNVTFRCDPISEHNRLYWYRQTLGQGPEFLTYFQNEAQLEKSRLLSDRFSAERPKGSFSTLEIQRTEQGDSAMYLCASSLGLYQETQYFGPGTRLLVL.

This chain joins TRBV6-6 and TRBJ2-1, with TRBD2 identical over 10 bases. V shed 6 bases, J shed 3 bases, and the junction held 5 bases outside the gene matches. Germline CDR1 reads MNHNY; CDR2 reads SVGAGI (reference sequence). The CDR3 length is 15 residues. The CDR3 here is CASSRGTSDYNEQFF. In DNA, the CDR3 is TGTGCCAGCAGCCGTGGGACTAGCGACTACAATGAGCAGTTCTTC.

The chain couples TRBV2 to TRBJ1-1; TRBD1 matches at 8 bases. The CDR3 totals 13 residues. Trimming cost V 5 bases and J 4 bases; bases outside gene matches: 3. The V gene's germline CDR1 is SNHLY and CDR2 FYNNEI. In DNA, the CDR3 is TGTGCCAGCAGTTCGGACAGGGCCACTGAAGCTTTCTTT. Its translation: CASSSDRATEAFF.

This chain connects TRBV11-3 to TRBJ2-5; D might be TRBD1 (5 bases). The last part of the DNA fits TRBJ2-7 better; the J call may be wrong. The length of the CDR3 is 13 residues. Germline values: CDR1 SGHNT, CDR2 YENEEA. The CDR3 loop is CASSFTGSPEQYF. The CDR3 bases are TGTGCCAGCAGCTTTACAGGTTCTCCCGAGCAGTACTTC.

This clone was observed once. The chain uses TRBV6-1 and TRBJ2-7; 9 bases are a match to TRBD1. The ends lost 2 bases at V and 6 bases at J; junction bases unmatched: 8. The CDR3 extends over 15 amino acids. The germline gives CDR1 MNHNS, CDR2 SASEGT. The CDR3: CASSEIGWTGAEQYF. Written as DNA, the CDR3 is TGTGCCAGCAGTGAAATCGGTTGGACAGGGGCCGAGCAGTACTTC.

In DNA form, the CDR3 reads TGTGCCAGCAGTGAATTCCCGCTAATGAACACTGAAGCTTTCTTT. Protein product: CASSEFPLMNTEAFF. The rearrangement links TRBV6-1 to TRBJ1-1, with D unresolved. Per the germline V gene, CDR1 is MNHNS and CDR2 is SASEGT. Deletions cut 2 bases from V and 0 bases from J, with 10 bases between. The CDR3 runs 15 residues.